These T cell receptor beta chains were read from a single sample in a study of blood T cell repertoires in COVID-19. Data came from immunoSEQ multiplex PCR; TCRdb stores just in-frame clones and leaves some out. The table includes some 300,000 clones, approximately 90% detected once. The sequenced sample consisted of PBMCs or T cells enriched from blood (not recorded which). The receptors were gathered from a woman aged 40-49 years who had recovered from COVID-19. Each CDR3 is given with its conserved first and last residue. The order of the fields is J gene, V gene, D gene, CDR3 protein. D genes are given only for firm matches.

J: TRBJ2-7
V: TRBV7-8
D: TRBD2
CDR3: CASSTRLAKLAGYEQYF

J: TRBJ2-1
V: TRBV4-3
D: -
CDR3: CASSQDSLLAPYNEQFF

J: TRBJ2-1
V: TRBV7-9
D: -
CDR3: CASSLELAVSSYNEQFF

J: TRBJ2-2
V: TRBV27
D: -
CDR3: CASSPQGANTGELFF

J: TRBJ2-3
V: TRBV5-1
D: TRBD1
CDR3: CASSFRDRRTDTQYF

J: TRBJ2-7
V: TRBV11-2
D: -
CDR3: CASSLGGRGGDEQYF

J: TRBJ1-5
V: TRBV30
D: -
CDR3: CASGGDRQPQHF

J: TRBJ2-1
V: TRBV9
D: -
CDR3: CASRLLSGSSYNEQFF

J: TRBJ1-3
V: TRBV7-2
D: -
CDR3: CASSWAPETDVGNTIYF

J: TRBJ2-1
V: TRBV2
D: -
CDR3: CASSDISSYNEQFF

J: TRBJ2-2
V: TRBV7-2
D: -
CDR3: CASCQQANTGELFF

J: TRBJ2-1
V: TRBV11-3
D: TRBD2
CDR3: CASSFYLLAGGPNEQFF

J: TRBJ1-2
V: TRBV6-5
D: TRBD1
CDR3: CASRPGQGTYGYTF

J: TRBJ2-5
V: TRBV4-3
D: TRBD2
CDR3: CASSQRAGGSQETQYF

J: TRBJ1-1
V: TRBV6-5
D: TRBD1
CDR3: CASSTTGGAEAFF

J: TRBJ2-7
V: TRBV7-8
D: TRBD2
CDR3: CASSLAPPGAGGYEQYF

J: TRBJ2-1
V: TRBV5-4
D: TRBD2
CDR3: CASSSQLASHYNEQFF

J: TRBJ2-2
V: TRBV7-3
D: -
CDR3: CASSSQQGNTGELFF

J: TRBJ1-4
V: TRBV6-5
D: -
CDR3: CASGRGRPNEKLFF

J: TRBJ1-6
V: TRBV7-3
D: -
CDR3: CASSLLNGAPLHF

J: TRBJ1-4
V: TRBV30
D: -
CDR3: CAWSVRSGGEKLFF

J: TRBJ2-5
V: TRBV29-1
D: -
CDR3: CSVETRSQETQYF

J: TRBJ1-1
V: TRBV2
D: -
CDR3: CASRGGDKNTEAFF

J: TRBJ2-7
V: TRBV29-1
D: TRBD1
CDR3: CSVDGTGGNVYEQYF

J: TRBJ1-2
V: TRBV30
D: TRBD1
CDR3: CASRGLKGYTF

J: TRBJ2-7
V: TRBV4-3
D: -
CDR3: CASSQGRGGYEQYF

J: TRBJ1-1
V: TRBV11-3
D: -
CDR3: CASAFGHQNTEAFF

J: TRBJ1-6
V: TRBV28
D: -
CDR3: CASSGRYGSSGYNSPLHF

J: TRBJ2-1
V: TRBV3-1/TRBV3-2
D: TRBD2
CDR3: CASSYLTSGGMNEQFF

J: TRBJ2-3
V: TRBV6-1
D: -
CDR3: CASSDVPLGTDTQYF

J: TRBJ1-2
V: TRBV2
D: TRBD1
CDR3: CASRVAGDRVLGGYTF

J: TRBJ1-4
V: TRBV6-1
D: -
CDR3: CASSDAGNLNEKLFF

J: TRBJ2-1
V: TRBV30
D: TRBD1
CDR3: CAWSVWTGKDEQFF

J: TRBJ1-6
V: TRBV5-6
D: -
CDR3: CASRNEGERSPLHF

J: TRBJ2-5
V: TRBV19
D: TRBD2
CDR3: CASRALAGGPETQYF

J: TRBJ2-1
V: TRBV24-1
D: TRBD2
CDR3: CATSDFSKGGLAGINEQFF

J: TRBJ2-5
V: TRBV5-6
D: TRBD2
CDR3: CASSQIGGTSGRETQYF

J: TRBJ1-4
V: TRBV7-2
D: -
CDR3: CASSSSSDRLFF

J: TRBJ2-2
V: TRBV19
D: TRBD2
CDR3: CVLWGLAGGWGTGELFF

J: TRBJ1-4
V: TRBV19
D: -
CDR3: CASSKSGTPEKLFF

J: TRBJ2-7
V: TRBV19
D: TRBD1
CDR3: CASSNQAGGYEQYF

J: TRBJ2-7
V: TRBV5-6
D: -
CDR3: CASMRGRGRYEQYF